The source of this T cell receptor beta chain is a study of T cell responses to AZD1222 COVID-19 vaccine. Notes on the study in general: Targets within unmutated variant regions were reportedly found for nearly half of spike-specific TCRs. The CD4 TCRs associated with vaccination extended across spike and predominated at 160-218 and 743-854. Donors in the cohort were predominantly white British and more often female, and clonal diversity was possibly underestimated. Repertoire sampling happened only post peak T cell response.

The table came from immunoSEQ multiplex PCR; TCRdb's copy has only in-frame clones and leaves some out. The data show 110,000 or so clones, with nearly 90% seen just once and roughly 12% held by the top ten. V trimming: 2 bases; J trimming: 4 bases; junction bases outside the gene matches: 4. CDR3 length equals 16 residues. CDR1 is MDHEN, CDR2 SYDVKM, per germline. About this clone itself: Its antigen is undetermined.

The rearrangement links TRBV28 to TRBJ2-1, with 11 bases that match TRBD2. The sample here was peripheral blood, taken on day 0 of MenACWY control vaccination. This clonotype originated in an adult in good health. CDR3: CASSLRGLAAYNEQFF. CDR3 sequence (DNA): TGTGCCAGCAGTTTAAGGGGACTAGCGGCTTACAATGAGCAGTTCTTC.